This is a list of T cell receptor beta chains from one sample in a study of blood T cell repertoires in COVID-19. Method: immunoSEQ multiplex PCR; TCRdb's copy keeps in-frame clones and lacks some. The sample holds about 120,000 clones, 60% to 85% seen once. Sequenced: peripheral blood. Source of these receptors: a man between 65 and 79 years old with acute or convalescent COVID-19. Both conserved end residues are part of each CDR3. Fields, in order: J gene, D gene, V gene, clone size, CDR3 protein. A D gene is named only where the DNA matches it firmly. Where a row states a size, it is once, few, many or the class of an expanded clone; other rows omit it.

J: TRBJ1-1; D: NA; V: TRBV18; size: NA; CDR3: CASSPPGTGRTEAFF
J: TRBJ1-5; D: TRBD1; V: TRBV6-2/TRBV6-3; size: NA; CDR3: CASSYGTAYSNQPQHF
J: TRBJ2-1; D: TRBD2; V: TRBV18; size: once; CDR3: CASSPPTWGGRNEQFF
J: TRBJ2-1; D: TRBD2; V: TRBV5-1; size: NA; CDR3: CASRILAGGWNEQFF
J: TRBJ2-3; D: TRBD1; V: TRBV7-3; size: NA; CDR3: CASSRDRVADTQYF
J: TRBJ2-5; D: NA; V: TRBV5-6; size: NA; CDR3: CASSKTGGGETQYF
J: TRBJ2-7; D: TRBD2; V: TRBV29-1; size: NA; CDR3: CSAIPGAGGGEQYF
J: TRBJ1-4; D: NA; V: TRBV7-9; size: NA; CDR3: CASSLPQGYEKLFF
J: TRBJ2-7; D: NA; V: TRBV6-5; size: NA; CDR3: CASASLEHYEQYF
J: TRBJ1-5; D: TRBD1; V: TRBV7-2; size: NA; CDR3: CASSWKTGGNQPQHF
J: TRBJ1-3; D: TRBD1; V: TRBV5-1; size: NA; CDR3: CASSSGGTSGNTIYF
J: TRBJ1-2; D: NA; V: TRBV21-1; size: NA; CDR3: CASSNPGDYGYTF
J: TRBJ1-5; D: NA; V: TRBV10-3; size: many; CDR3: CAISEDRDQPQHF
J: TRBJ1-2; D: TRBD1; V: TRBV19; size: few; CDR3: CASSRQGASNYGYTF
J: TRBJ1-1; D: NA; V: TRBV5-1; size: NA; CDR3: CASSLAGSTSHTEAFF
J: TRBJ2-1; D: TRBD2; V: TRBV4-1; size: NA; CDR3: CASSQGTSGGRNEQFF
J: TRBJ2-7; D: NA; V: TRBV21-1; size: NA; CDR3: CASSKLIRDREYEQYF
J: TRBJ1-5; D: TRBD1; V: TRBV19; size: NA; CDR3: CASRRQGAKSNQPQHF
J: TRBJ1-5; D: NA; V: TRBV12-3/TRBV12-4; size: NA; CDR3: CASSLFLNQPQHF
J: TRBJ2-7; D: NA; V: TRBV7-9; size: NA; CDR3: CASSFNSYEQYF
J: TRBJ2-5; D: NA; V: TRBV24-1; size: NA; CDR3: CATSGTVETQYF
J: TRBJ1-4; D: TRBD1; V: TRBV5-1; size: NA; CDR3: CASSFTTGKSNEKLFF
J: TRBJ1-4; D: NA; V: TRBV30; size: NA; CDR3: CAWRRKEANEKLFF
J: TRBJ2-3; D: NA; V: TRBV6-2/TRBV6-3; size: NA; CDR3: CASSYSLSAGTTDTQYF
J: TRBJ1-2; D: NA; V: TRBV6-5; size: NA; CDR3: CASSNRAYGYTF
J: TRBJ2-5; D: NA; V: TRBV9; size: NA; CDR3: CASSDRDLAETQYF
J: TRBJ2-2; D: NA; V: TRBV12-3/TRBV12-4; size: NA; CDR3: CASNDYTGELFF
J: TRBJ2-2; D: NA; V: TRBV5-1; size: NA; CDR3: CASRPTGNTGELFF
J: TRBJ1-1; D: NA; V: TRBV5-1; size: NA; CDR3: CASSLFAGGTEAFF
J: TRBJ2-2; D: TRBD1; V: TRBV6-5; size: NA; CDR3: CASSPGQKNTGELFF
J: TRBJ1-1; D: NA; V: TRBV6-5; size: NA; CDR3: CASSYSEGTYEAFF
J: TRBJ2-5; D: TRBD2; V: TRBV4-1; size: NA; CDR3: CASSQTTSGGAGRETQYF
J: TRBJ2-3; D: NA; V: TRBV18; size: NA; CDR3: CASSPILNGGQMWDTQYF
J: TRBJ1-6; D: NA; V: TRBV7-3; size: NA; CDR3: CASSESQGGNSPLHF
J: TRBJ2-2; D: NA; V: TRBV9; size: NA; CDR3: CASSVEGRMVGELFF
J: TRBJ2-7; D: TRBD2; V: TRBV9; size: NA; CDR3: CASSVGIAGGSLPGEQYF
J: TRBJ1-2; D: NA; V: TRBV7-2; size: NA; CDR3: CASSLQVNYGYTF
J: TRBJ2-3; D: TRBD1; V: TRBV3-1/TRBV3-2; size: once; CDR3: CASSQTRQGGLYF
J: TRBJ2-3; D: TRBD2; V: TRBV7-2; size: once; CDR3: CASRYGGGSPKYF
J: TRBJ1-1; D: NA; V: TRBV3-1/TRBV3-2; size: NA; CDR3: CASSHAVSPSNTEAFF
J: TRBJ1-6; D: TRBD1; V: TRBV14; size: once; CDR3: CASSPRTGGLSALHF